One and the same sample provided the 16 T cell receptor beta chains below, sequenced in a study of blood T cells in healthy people across ages. A second PCR of 7 to 11 cycles used a sample-barcoded 5' primer and a J-beta primer mix. TCRdb reanalysed the 5' RACE reads using MiXCR and keeps one entry per CDR3 protein. This sample carries about 1.5 million distinct CDR3 sequences, approximately 39% of them seen once, and the ten largest clones take approximately 4.1%. Input material: blood. These receptors all stem from a woman between 18 and 29 years old in good health.

A few counts support this clonotype. The CDR3 loop reads CASSLTKGALGYTF. CDR3 DNA sequence: TGTGCCAGCAGCTTAACCAAGGGGGCTCTTGGCTACACCTTC. The V call is TRBV7-2, the J call TRBJ1-2, with 7 bases fitting TRBD1. The CDR3 sequence is 14 residues long. Germline CDR1 and CDR2: SGHTA and FQGNSA. After removal of 2 bases from V and 7 bases from J, the junction contained 7 bases not matched to a gene.

This clonotype has just a few counts. The rearrangement links TRBV20-1 to TRBJ2-5, with 10 bases that match TRBD2. J was trimmed by 4 bases and V by 0 bases; bases with no gene match: 5. The CDR3 sequence is 15 residues long. Germline loops: CDR1 DFQATT, CDR2 SNEGSKA (reference sequence). DNA for the CDR3: TGCAGTGCTAGAGAATCCCAGCGGGGGGGAGAGACCCAGTACTTC. This codes for CSARESQRGGETQYF.

The chain joins TRBV7-9 to TRBJ2-1; D unclear. The DNA end is a closer match to TRBJ2-7, so the J assignment may be wrong. From germline, CDR1 is SEHNR and CDR2 FQNEAQ (reference sequence). The CDR3 sequence is 13 residues long. DNA of the CDR3: TGTGCCAGCAGCTTAGGCGAAGCCAACGAGCAGTACTTC. Residues: CASSLGEANEQYF.

In this sample, this clonotype turned up many times. This chain links TRBV12-3 or TRBV12-4 with TRBJ2-3; TRBD2 might be the D (5 bases). Trimming took off 3 bases at V and 4 bases at J, with 8 bases between the two ends. This CDR3 comprises 13 residues. The CDR3 DNA sequence: TGTGCCAGCAGTTTCGAGGGTTCAGATACGCAGTATTTT. Its protein is CASSFEGSDTQYF.

This clonotype was counted between two and nine times. The J gene is TRBJ2-7, the V gene TRBV12-3 or TRBV12-4; tentatively, D is TRBD1 (6 bases). Trimming left V 9 bases short and J 0 bases short, with 9 bases between. CDR3 length equals 12 residues. The CDR3 here is CASGQNSYEQYF. CDR3 DNA sequence: TGTGCCAGTGGACAGAACTCCTACGAGCAGTACTTC.

The sample holds a few counts of this clonotype. The V gene is TRBV9, the J gene TRBJ2-1; 11 positions agree with TRBD1. J lost 7 bases, V lost 3 bases, and 9 bases had no gene match. CDR3 length: 16 amino acids. From germline, CDR1 is SGDLS and CDR2 YYNGEE. The CDR3 DNA is TGTGCCAGCAGCGGAAGGGACAGGGGGTATTATAATGAGCAGTTCTTC. It encodes CASSGRDRGYYNEQFF.

This clonotype was picked up a small number of times. The V gene is TRBV20-1, the J gene TRBJ2-3, with 7 bases matching TRBD1. Unmatched junction bases numbered 7, after V lost 4 bases and J lost 0 bases. CDR3 size: 15 residues. Germline CDR1 and CDR2: DFQATT and SNEGSKA (reference sequence). CDR3 sequence reads: CSATGGWGSTDTQYF. For the CDR3, the DNA is TGCAGTGCTACAGGGGGATGGGGTAGCACAGATACGCAGTATTTT.

This clonotype was seen a handful of times. The chain employs TRBV25-1 and TRBJ2-1; D is perhaps TRBD1 (6 bases). Germline-derived CDR1 and CDR2 are MGHDK and SYGVNS. There are 15 residues in the CDR3. V was trimmed by 2 bases and J by 4 bases, leaving 12 bases between them. CDR3 sequence: CASSEPGTQYNEQFF. For the CDR3, the DNA is TGTGCCAGCAGTGAACCTGGGACACAATACAATGAGCAGTTCTTC.

To note about this clonotype: Compared with germline, one end of the junction differs, possibly owing to a read error. The chain uses TRBV10-3 and TRBJ2-5; 7 bases align to TRBD2. The CDR3 contains 16 residues. Germline CDR1 reads ENHRY; CDR2 reads SYGVKD. CDR3 DNA: TGTGCCATCAGTGACCCACTAGCGAATAACCAAGAGACCCATTACTTC. Its protein is CAISDPLANNQETHYF.

The chain employs TRBV4-2 and TRBJ2-1; 8 bases line up with TRBD2. The assigned J gene may be wrong: the sequence end matches TRBJ2-7 better. The CDR3 has 18 amino acids. Per the germline V gene, CDR1 is LGHNA and CDR2 is YNFKEQ. CDR3 sequence (DNA): TGTGCCAGCAGCCAAGACGGGGACTTAAGCGGGAGTTACAATGAGCAGTACTTC. Its translation is CASSQDGDLSGSYNEQYF.

There are a few counts of this clonotype. The chain uses TRBV12-3 or TRBV12-4 and TRBJ1-1; 7 nucleotides align to TRBD1. Trimming removed 4 bases from V and 10 bases from J; junction bases left unmatched: 6. This CDR3 is 12 amino acids long. The CDR3 protein is CASSSRGGSAFF. CDR3 nucleotides: TGTGCCAGCAGTTCCAGGGGGGGTTCAGCTTTCTTT.

The V and J genes are TRBV20-1 and TRBJ2-7; weak D call: TRBD2 (7 bases). Germline V CDR1 and CDR2: DFQATT, SNEGSKA (reference sequence). The CDR3 contains 14 residues. Trimming removed 3 bases at V and 2 bases at J, with 14 bases between. The CDR3 nucleotides are TGCAGTGCTAGGGGGGGGACACTACCCTACGAGCAGTACTTC. This translates into CSARGGTLPYEQYF.

V usage is TRBV4-3 and J usage is TRBJ2-3; D call uncertain. V was shortened by 1 base and J by 6 bases, with 17 bases between the two germline ends. The CDR3 is 16 residues long. Germline loops: CDR1 LGHNA, CDR2 YSLEER. The CDR3 reads CASSQGSDTLKDTQYF. The CDR3 DNA reads as TGCGCCAGCAGCCAAGGGTCAGATACCCTCAAGGATACGCAGTATTTT.

V is TRBV20-1 and J is TRBJ2-3; D uncertain. This CDR3 is 13 amino acids long. In germline, CDR1 is DFQATT, CDR2 SNEGSKA (reference sequence). V lost 5 bases and J 2 bases, leaving 11 bases between the germline ends. As DNA, the CDR3 is TGCAGTGCTGTGCCCAGGACCACAGATACGCAGTATTTT. Translation: CSAVPRTTDTQYF.

This clonotype was seen a handful of times. This chain links TRBV20-1 with TRBJ2-5; maybe TRBD1 (7 bases). Trimming cost V 5 bases and J 11 bases, with 30 bases left between them. This CDR3 is 16 amino acids long. CDR1 and CDR2 (germline): DFQATT, SNEGSKA (reference sequence). CDR3 coding DNA: TGCAGTGCTGTAGAGCCCAGGACAGGAGGGGCCAATGAGCAGTACTTC. It is translated as CSAVEPRTGGANEQYF.

Of note for this clonotype: An end of the junction does not agree with germline; a read error may underlie this. J is TRBJ2-1 and V is TRBV13; 9 bases line up with TRBD2. The germline V gene has CDR1 PRHDT and CDR2 FYEKMQ (reference sequence). The length of the CDR3 is 15 residues. CDR3 in amino acids: CVSSLGVAGALEQFF. The DNA for the CDR3 is TGTGTCAGCAGCCTAGGAGTAGCGGGAGCGCTTGAGCAGTTCTTC.